This TCR beta chain comes out of a study of identical twins. Regarding the study as a whole: The abundant beta clonotypes from cord blood had fewer insertions, and memory repertoires had none of this. Excess twin sharing in beta out-of-frame sequences was weaker.

TCRdb re-analysed the 5' RACE reads in MiXCR, keeping a single row per CDR3 protein. The data contain under 1 million distinct CDR3 sequences, about 12% of them seen just once; the ten biggest clones take up roughly 1.5%. Concerning this clonotype itself: Its cognate antigen is unknown.

Germline V gene data show CDR1 as LNHNV and CDR2 as YYDKDF (reference sequence). Trimming shortened V by 3 bases and J by 9 bases, and 11 bases separated the two germline ends. This CDR3 is 12 amino acids long. The data also belong to a second study, concerning yellow fever vaccine responses in identical twins.

This chain joins TRBV15 and TRBJ1-1; D is undetermined. This sequence originates from a woman younger than 35 in good health. Sequences were obtained from PBMCs. CDR3 region: CATSSAGSQAFF. The CDR3 coding sequence is TGTGCCACCAGCAGTGCCGGTTCCCAAGCTTTCTTT.